This T cell receptor (beta chain) was sequenced for a study of blood T cell repertoires in COVID-19. Study background: COVID-19 samples from acute and convalescent phases originated in the United States, Italy and Spain.

TCRdb keeps only in-frame clones here, not all; method: immunoSEQ multiplex PCR. The sample includes 40,000 to 50,000 clones, around 86% seen only once; the top ten take 3% to 3.5%. V was pared by 9 bases and J by 5 bases, with 7 bases of the junction left unmatched. The CDR3 is 14 residues long. Germline-derived CDR1 and CDR2 are MDHEN and SYDVKM. The sequence was obtained from a woman aged 45-59 years who had recovered from COVID-19. J is TRBJ2-3 and V is TRBV28, with TRBD2 matching over 11 bases. The material sequenced was PBMCs or T cells enriched from blood (not recorded which). CDR3 sequence reads: CASSSGGPRDTQYF. DNA for the CDR3: TGTGCCAGTTCTAGCGGGGGGCCGCGAGATACGCAGTATTTT.